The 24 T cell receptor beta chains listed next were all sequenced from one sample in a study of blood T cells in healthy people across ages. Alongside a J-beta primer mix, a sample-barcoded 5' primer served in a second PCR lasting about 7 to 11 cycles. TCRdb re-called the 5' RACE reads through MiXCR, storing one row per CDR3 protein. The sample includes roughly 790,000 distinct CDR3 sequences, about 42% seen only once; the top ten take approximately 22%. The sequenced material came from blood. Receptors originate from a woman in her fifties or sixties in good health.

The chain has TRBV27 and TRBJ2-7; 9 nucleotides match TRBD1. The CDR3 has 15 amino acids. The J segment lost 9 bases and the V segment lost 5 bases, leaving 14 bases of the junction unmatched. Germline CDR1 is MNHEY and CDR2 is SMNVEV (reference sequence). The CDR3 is CASSPTGTGWGGQYF. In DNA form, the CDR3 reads TGTGCCAGCAGTCCTACCGGGACAGGGTGGGGCGGGCAGTACTTC.

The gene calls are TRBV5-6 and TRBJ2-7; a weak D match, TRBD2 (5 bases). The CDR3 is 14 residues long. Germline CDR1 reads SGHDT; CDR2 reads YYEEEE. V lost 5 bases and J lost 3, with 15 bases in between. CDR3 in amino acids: CASRIGVTGYEQYF. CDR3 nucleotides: TGTGCCAGCAGAATCGGGGTGACTGGCTACGAGCAGTACTTC.

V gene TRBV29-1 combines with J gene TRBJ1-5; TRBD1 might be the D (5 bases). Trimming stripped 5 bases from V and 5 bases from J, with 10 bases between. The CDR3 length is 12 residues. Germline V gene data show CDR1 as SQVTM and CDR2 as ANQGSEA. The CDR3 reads CSVQGGDQPQHF. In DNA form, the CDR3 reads TGCAGCGTTCAGGGAGGCGATCAGCCCCAGCATTTT.

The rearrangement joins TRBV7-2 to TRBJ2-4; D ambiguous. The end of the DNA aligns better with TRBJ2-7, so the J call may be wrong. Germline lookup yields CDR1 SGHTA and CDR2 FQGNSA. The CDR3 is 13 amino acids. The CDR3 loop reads CASSLRELYEQYF. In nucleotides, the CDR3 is TGTGCCAGCAGCTTACGCGAACTCTACGAGCAGTACTTC.

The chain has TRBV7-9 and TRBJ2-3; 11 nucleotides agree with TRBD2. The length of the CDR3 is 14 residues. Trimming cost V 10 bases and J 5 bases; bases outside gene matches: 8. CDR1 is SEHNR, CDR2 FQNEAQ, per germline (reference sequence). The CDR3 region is CATRLAGRGDTQYF. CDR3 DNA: TGTGCCACTCGACTAGCGGGGAGGGGAGATACGCAGTATTTT. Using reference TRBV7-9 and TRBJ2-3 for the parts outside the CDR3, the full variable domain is DTGVSQNPRHKITKRGQNVTFRCDPISEHNRLYWYRQTLGQGPEFLTYFQNEAQLEKSRLLSDRFSAERPKGSFSTLEIQRTEQGDSAMYLCATRLAGRGDTQYFGPGTRLTVL.

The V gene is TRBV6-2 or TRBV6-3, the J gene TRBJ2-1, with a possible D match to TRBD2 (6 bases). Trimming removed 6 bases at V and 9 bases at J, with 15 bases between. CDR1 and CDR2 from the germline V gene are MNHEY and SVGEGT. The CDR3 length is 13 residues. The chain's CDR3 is CASRLPSASEQFF. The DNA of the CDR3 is TGTGCCAGCAGGCTTCCTAGCGCGAGTGAGCAGTTCTTC.

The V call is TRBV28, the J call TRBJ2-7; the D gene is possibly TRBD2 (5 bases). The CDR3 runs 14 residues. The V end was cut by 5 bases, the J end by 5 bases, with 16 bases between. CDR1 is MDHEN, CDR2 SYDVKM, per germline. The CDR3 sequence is CASSVALGPHEQYF. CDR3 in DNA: TGTGCCAGCAGTGTAGCGTTGGGCCCCCACGAGCAGTACTTC. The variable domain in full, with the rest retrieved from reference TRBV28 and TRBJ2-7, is DVKVTQSSRYLVKRTGEKVFLECVQDMDHENMFWYRQDPGLGLRLIYFSYDVKMKEKGDIPEGYSVSREKKERFSLILESASTNQTSMYLCASSVALGPHEQYFGPGTRLTVT.

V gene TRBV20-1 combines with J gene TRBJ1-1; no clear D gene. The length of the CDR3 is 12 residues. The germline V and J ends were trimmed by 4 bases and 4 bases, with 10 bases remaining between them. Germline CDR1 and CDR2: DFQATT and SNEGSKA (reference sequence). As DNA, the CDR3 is TGCAGTGCTACCGCCCCAGGCACTGAAGCTTTCTTT. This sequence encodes CSATAPGTEAFF.

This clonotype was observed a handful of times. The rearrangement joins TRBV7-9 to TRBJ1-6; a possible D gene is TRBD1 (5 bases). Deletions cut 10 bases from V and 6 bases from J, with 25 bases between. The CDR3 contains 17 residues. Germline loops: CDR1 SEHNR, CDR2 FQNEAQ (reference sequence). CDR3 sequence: CAISKGGAPDLNSPLHF. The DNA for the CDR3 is TGTGCCATCTCGAAAGGAGGGGCGCCGGACCTTAATTCACCCCTCCACTTT.

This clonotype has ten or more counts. The CDR3 sequence: CASSLTGGTYNEQFF. CDR3 bases: TGTGCCAGCAGTTTAACAGGGGGTACCTACAATGAGCAGTTCTTC. The V and J genes are TRBV6-2 or TRBV6-3 and TRBJ2-1; 8 nucleotides line up with TRBD1. With 4 bases clipped from V and 2 bases from J, the junction kept 4 bases outside the gene matches. Germline V gives CDR1 MNHEY, CDR2 SVGEGT. The CDR3 contains 15 residues.

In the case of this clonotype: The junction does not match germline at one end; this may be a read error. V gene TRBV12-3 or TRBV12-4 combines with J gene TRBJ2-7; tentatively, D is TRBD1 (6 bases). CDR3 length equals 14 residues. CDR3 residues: CAGSHRVSSYEQYF. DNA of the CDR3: TGTGCCGGCAGTCACAGGGTGAGCTCCTACGAGCAGTACTTC.

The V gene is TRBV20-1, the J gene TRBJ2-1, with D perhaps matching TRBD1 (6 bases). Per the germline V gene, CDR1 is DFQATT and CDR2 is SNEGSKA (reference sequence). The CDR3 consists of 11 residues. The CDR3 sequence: CRGGSGLEQFF. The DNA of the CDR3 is TGCAGAGGGGGTAGTGGGTTGGAGCAGTTCTTC.

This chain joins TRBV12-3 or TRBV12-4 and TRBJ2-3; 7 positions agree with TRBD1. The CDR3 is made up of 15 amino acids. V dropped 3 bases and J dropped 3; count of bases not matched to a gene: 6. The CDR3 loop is CASSFRGPGTDTQYF. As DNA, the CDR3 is TGTGCCAGCAGTTTTAGGGGGCCCGGTACAGATACGCAGTATTTT.

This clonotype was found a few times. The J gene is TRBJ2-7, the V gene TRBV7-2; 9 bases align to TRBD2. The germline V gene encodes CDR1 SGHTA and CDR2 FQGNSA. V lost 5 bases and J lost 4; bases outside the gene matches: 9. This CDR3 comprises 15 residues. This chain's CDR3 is CASSLEGLAPYEQYF. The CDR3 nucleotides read TGTGCCAGCAGCCTGGAGGGACTAGCACCGTACGAGCAGTACTTC.

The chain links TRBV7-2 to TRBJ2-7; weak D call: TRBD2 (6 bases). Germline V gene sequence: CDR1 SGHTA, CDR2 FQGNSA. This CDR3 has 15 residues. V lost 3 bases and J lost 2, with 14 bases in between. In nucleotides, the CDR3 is TGTGCCAGCAGCTTGAGCCGGGACTGGGCCTACGAGCAGTACTTC. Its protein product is CASSLSRDWAYEQYF. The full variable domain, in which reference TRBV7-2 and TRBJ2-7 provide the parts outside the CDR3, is GAGVSQSPSNKVTEKGKDVELRCDPISGHTALYWYRQSLGQGLEFLIYFQGNSAPDKSGLPSDRFSAERTGGSVSTLTIQRTQQEDSAVYLCASSLSRDWAYEQYFGPGTRLTVT.

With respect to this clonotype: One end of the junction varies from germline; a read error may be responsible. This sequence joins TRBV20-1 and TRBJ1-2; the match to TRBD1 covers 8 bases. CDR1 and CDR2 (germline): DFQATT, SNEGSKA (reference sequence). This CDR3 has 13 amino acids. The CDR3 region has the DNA TGCAGTGCAAGGGACAGGCTGGGCTATGGCTATACCTTC. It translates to CSARDRLGYGYTF.

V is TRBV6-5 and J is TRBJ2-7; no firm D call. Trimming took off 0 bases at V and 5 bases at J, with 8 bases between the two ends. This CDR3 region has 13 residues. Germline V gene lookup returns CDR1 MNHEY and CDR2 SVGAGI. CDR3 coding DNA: TGTGCCAGCAGTTACTCTATAGGAAACGAGCAGTACTTC. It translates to CASSYSIGNEQYF.

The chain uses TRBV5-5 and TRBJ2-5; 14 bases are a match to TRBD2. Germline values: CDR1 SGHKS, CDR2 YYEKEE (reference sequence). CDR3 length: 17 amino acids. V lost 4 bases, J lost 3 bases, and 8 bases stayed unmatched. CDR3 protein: CASSAGTSGRAKETQYF. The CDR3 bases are TGTGCCAGCAGCGCCGGGACTAGCGGGAGAGCGAAAGAGACCCAGTACTTC.

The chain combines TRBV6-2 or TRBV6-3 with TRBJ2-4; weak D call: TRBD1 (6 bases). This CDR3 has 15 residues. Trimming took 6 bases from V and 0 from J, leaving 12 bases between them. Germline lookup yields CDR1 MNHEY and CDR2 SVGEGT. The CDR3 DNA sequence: TGTGCCAGCAGGCCCGGGACAAAAGCCAAAAACATTCAGTACTTC. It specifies CASRPGTKAKNIQYF.

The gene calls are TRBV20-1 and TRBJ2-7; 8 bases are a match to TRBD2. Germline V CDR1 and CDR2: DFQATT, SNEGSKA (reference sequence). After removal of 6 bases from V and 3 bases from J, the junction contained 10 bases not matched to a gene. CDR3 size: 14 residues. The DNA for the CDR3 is TGCAGTGCAAAAGGGACTAGTTTGAGCTACGAGCAGTACTTC. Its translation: CSAKGTSLSYEQYF.

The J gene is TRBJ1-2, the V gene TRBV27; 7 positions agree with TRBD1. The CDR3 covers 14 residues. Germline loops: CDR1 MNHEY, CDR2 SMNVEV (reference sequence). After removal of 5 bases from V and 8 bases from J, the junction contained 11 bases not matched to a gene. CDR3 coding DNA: TGTGCCAGCAGTACTCAGGGACAGTATGGGGGCTACACCTTC. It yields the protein CASSTQGQYGGYTF.

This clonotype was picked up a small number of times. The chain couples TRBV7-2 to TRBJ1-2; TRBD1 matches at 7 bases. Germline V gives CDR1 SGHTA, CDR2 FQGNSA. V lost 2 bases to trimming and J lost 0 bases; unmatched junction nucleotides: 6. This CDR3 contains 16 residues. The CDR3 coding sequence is TGTGCCAGCAGCTTAAATCCGCAGGGGGCTAACTATGGCTACACCTTC. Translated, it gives CASSLNPQGANYGYTF. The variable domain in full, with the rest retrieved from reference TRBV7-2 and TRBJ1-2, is GAGVSQSPSNKVTEKGKDVELRCDPISGHTALYWYRQSLGQGLEFLIYFQGNSAPDKSGLPSDRFSAERTGGSVSTLTIQRTQQEDSAVYLCASSLNPQGANYGYTFGSGTRLTVV.

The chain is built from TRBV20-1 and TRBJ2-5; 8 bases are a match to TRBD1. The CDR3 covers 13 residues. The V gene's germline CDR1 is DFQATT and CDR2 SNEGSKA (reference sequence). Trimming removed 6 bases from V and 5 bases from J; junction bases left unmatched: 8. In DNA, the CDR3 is TGCAGTGCCCCGACAGGGGCATATGAGACCCAGTACTTC. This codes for CSAPTGAYETQYF.

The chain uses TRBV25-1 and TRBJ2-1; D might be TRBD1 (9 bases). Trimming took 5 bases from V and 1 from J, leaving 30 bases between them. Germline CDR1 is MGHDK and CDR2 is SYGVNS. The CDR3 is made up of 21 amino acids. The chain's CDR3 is CASSTPGGDRAPSGSYNEQFF. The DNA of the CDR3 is TGTGCCAGCAGTACCCCCGGGGGGGACAGGGCCCCAAGTGGTTCCTACAATGAGCAGTTCTTC.